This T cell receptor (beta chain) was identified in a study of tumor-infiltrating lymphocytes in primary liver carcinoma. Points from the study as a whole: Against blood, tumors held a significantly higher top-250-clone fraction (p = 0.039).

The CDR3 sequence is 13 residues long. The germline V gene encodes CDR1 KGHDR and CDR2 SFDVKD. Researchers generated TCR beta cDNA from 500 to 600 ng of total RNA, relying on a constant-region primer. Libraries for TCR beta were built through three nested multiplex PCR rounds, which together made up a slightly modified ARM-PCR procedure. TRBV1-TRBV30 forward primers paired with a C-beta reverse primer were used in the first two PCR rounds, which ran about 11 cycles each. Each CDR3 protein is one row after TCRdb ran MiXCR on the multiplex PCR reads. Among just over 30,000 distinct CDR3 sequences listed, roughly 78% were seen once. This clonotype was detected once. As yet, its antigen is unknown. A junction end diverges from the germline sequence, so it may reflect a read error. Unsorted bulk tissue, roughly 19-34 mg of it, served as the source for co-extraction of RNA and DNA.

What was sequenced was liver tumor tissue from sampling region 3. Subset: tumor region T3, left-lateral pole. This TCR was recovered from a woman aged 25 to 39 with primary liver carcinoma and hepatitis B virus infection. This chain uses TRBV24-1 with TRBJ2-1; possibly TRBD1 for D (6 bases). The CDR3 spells CATQGHLDNGQFF. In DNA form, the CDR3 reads TGTGCCACACAGGGACATCTCGATAATGGGCAGTTCTTC.